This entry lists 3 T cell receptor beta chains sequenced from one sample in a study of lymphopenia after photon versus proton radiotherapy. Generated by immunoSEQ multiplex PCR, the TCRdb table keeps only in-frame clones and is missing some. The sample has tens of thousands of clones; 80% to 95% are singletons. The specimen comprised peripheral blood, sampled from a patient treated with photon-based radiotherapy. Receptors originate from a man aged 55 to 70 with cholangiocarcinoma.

The DNA of the CDR3 is TGTGCCAGCAGCTTAAGAGGGGGAGGACAAGGCACTGAAGCTTTCTTT. Translated, it gives CASSLRGGGQGTEAFF. The chain combines TRBV5-4 with TRBJ1-1, with D tentatively TRBD1 (6 bases). From germline, CDR1 is SGHNT and CDR2 YYREEE (reference sequence). This CDR3 has 16 residues. Trimming took 2 bases from V and 4 from J, leaving 18 bases between them.

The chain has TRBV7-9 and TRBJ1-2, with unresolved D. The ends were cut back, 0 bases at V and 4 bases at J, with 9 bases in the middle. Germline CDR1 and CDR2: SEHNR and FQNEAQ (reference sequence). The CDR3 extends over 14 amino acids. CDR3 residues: CASSLAGAAYGYTF. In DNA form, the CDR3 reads TGTGCCAGCAGCTTAGCGGGAGCAGCCTATGGCTACACCTTC.

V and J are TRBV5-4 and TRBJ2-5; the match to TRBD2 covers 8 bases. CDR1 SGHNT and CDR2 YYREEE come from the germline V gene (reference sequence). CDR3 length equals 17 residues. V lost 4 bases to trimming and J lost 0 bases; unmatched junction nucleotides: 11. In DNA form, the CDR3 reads TGTGCCAGCAGCCGCGGGGGGTCCGGCCCTTACCAAGAGACCCAGTACTTC. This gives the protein CASSRGGSGPYQETQYF.